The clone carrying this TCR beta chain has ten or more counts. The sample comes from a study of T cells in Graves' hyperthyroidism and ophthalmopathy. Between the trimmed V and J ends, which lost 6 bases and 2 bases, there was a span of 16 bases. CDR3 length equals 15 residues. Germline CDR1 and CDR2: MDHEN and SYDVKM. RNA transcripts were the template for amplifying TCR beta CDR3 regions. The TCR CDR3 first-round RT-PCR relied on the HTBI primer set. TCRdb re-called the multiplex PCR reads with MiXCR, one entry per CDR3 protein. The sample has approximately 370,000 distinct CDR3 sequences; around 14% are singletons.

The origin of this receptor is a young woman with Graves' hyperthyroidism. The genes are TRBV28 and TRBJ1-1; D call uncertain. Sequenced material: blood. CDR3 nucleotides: TGTGCCAGCAGCCAAAGGACGGACTTAAACACTGAAGCTTTCTTT. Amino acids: CASSQRTDLNTEAFF. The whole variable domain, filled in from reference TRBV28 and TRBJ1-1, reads DVKVTQSSRYLVKRTGEKVFLECVQDMDHENMFWYRQDPGLGLRLIYFSYDVKMKEKGDIPEGYSVSREKKERFSLILESASTNQTSMYLCASSQRTDLNTEAFFGQGTRLTVV.